Listed below are T cell receptor beta chains from one sample, sequenced in a study of identifying expanded T cells in peripheral blood. Some clones are missing from TCRdb's copy, which holds only in-frame ones; the method was immunoSEQ multiplex PCR. The data contain approximately 63,000 clones, more than 70% of them singletons. Sequencing input: blood. Every receptor here comes from a person aged 18 to 70 in good health. Each CDR3 is given with its conserved first and last residue. Each record gives: D gene, J gene, V gene, clone size, CDR3 DNA, CDR3 protein. A D gene is named only where the DNA matches it firmly. Size is omitted from some rows. Given values are once, few, many or a class for expanded clones.

d_gene: .
j_gene: TRBJ2-5
v_gene: TRBV5-1
abundance: .
CDR3nt: TGCGCCAGCAGCTCAAAACAGGGACTCGGACAGACCCAGTACTTC
CDR3aa: CASSSKQGLGQTQYF

d_gene: .
j_gene: TRBJ2-7
v_gene: TRBV7-9
abundance: .
CDR3nt: TGTGCCAGCAGCTTTGACAGCTACGAGCAGTACTTC
CDR3aa: CASSFDSYEQYF

d_gene: TRBD2
j_gene: TRBJ2-3
v_gene: TRBV6-1
abundance: .
CDR3nt: TGTGCCAGCAGTGGCCGACTAGCGGGGGGCGGAGATACGCAGTATTTT
CDR3aa: CASSGRLAGGGDTQYF

d_gene: .
j_gene: TRBJ2-1
v_gene: TRBV2
abundance: .
CDR3nt: TGTGCCAGCAGTGAGGCAGGGCAGGCCTACAATGAGCAGTTCTTC
CDR3aa: CASSEAGQAYNEQFF

d_gene: .
j_gene: TRBJ2-3
v_gene: TRBV7-3
abundance: .
CDR3nt: TGTGCCAGCAGCTCGGGGCCCACAGATACGCAGTATTTT
CDR3aa: CASSSGPTDTQYF

d_gene: .
j_gene: TRBJ2-7
v_gene: TRBV2
abundance: .
CDR3nt: TGTGCCAGCAGCAGATACCGGGACCAGGTAAACTTC
CDR3aa: CASSRYRDQVNF

d_gene: TRBD2
j_gene: TRBJ2-3
v_gene: TRBV2
abundance: medium-sized
CDR3nt: TGTGCCAGCAGTGAAAGGTTGCGGGGGGATTTCACAGATACGCAGTATTTT
CDR3aa: CASSERLRGDFTDTQYF

d_gene: TRBD2
j_gene: TRBJ2-2
v_gene: TRBV28
abundance: .
CDR3nt: TGTGCCAGCAGTTTAAACGTAGCGGGTCAGAACACCGGGGAGCTGTTTTTT
CDR3aa: CASSLNVAGQNTGELFF

d_gene: TRBD1
j_gene: TRBJ1-2
v_gene: TRBV7-8
abundance: .
CDR3nt: TGTGCCAGCAGCGCCGGACAGGGCTATCGGGCCTTC
CDR3aa: CASSAGQGYRAF

d_gene: .
j_gene: TRBJ1-4
v_gene: TRBV7-9
abundance: .
CDR3nt: TGTGCCAGCGGTGACAGCCGTACTACCACAACTAATGAAAAACTGTTTTTT
CDR3aa: CASGDSRTTTTNEKLFF

d_gene: .
j_gene: TRBJ2-2
v_gene: TRBV7-3
abundance: .
CDR3nt: TGTGCCAGCAGCTTGTTTAGAGGGGGAAACACCGGGGAGCTGTTTTTT
CDR3aa: CASSLFRGGNTGELFF

d_gene: .
j_gene: TRBJ2-7
v_gene: TRBV5-4
abundance: .
CDR3nt: TGTGCCAGCAGCACGGATAGGGTAAGCTCCTACGAGCAGTACTTC
CDR3aa: CASSTDRVSSYEQYF

d_gene: .
j_gene: TRBJ2-6
v_gene: TRBV6-4
abundance: few
CDR3nt: TGTGCCAGCAGTGACTCACACTCTGGGGCCAACGTCCTGACTTTC
CDR3aa: CASSDSHSGANVLTF

d_gene: .
j_gene: TRBJ2-7
v_gene: TRBV28
abundance: .
CDR3nt: TGTGCCAGCAGTTTCTCCCTAGCGAGCTCCTACGAGCAGTACTTC
CDR3aa: CASSFSLASSYEQYF

d_gene: .
j_gene: TRBJ2-3
v_gene: TRBV30
abundance: once
CDR3nt: TGTGCCTGGAGTGGGGACTCTAGCACAGATACGCAGTATTTT
CDR3aa: CAWSGDSSTDTQYF

d_gene: .
j_gene: TRBJ1-1
v_gene: TRBV5-1
abundance: .
CDR3nt: TGCGCCAGCACACTATTACAGGGCGGCACTGAAGCTTTCTTT
CDR3aa: CASTLLQGGTEAFF

d_gene: .
j_gene: TRBJ1-1
v_gene: TRBV16
abundance: .
CDR3nt: TGTGCCAGCAGCCAACACGGAAACACTGAAGCTTTCTTT
CDR3aa: CASSQHGNTEAFF

d_gene: .
j_gene: TRBJ1-3
v_gene: TRBV7-9
abundance: once
CDR3nt: TGTGCCAGCAGCTTAGCAGGGGAGGATGGAAACACCATATATTTT
CDR3aa: CASSLAGEDGNTIYF

d_gene: TRBD2
j_gene: TRBJ2-2
v_gene: TRBV27
abundance: .
CDR3nt: TGTGCCAGCAGTAGGACTAGCGTCCCGAACACCGGGGAGCTGTTTTTT
CDR3aa: CASSRTSVPNTGELFF

d_gene: TRBD2
j_gene: TRBJ2-3
v_gene: TRBV5-6
abundance: .
CDR3nt: TGTGCCAGCAGCTCAAGACTAGCGGGAGGCGCTTATACGCAGTATTTT
CDR3aa: CASSSRLAGGAYTQYF

d_gene: .
j_gene: TRBJ2-3
v_gene: TRBV6-1
abundance: .
CDR3nt: TGTGCCAGCGCCGAAGATGGGGGGCCAGATACGCAGTATTTT
CDR3aa: CASAEDGGPDTQYF

d_gene: .
j_gene: TRBJ1-2
v_gene: TRBV10-1
abundance: once
CDR3nt: TGCGCCAGCCACAGATCTGGCAGAGCATTCTATGGCTACACCTTC
CDR3aa: CASHRSGRAFYGYTF

d_gene: TRBD2
j_gene: TRBJ2-7
v_gene: TRBV28
abundance: .
CDR3nt: TGTGCCAGCGAGAGCAGCAAGAGCGGGAGCCCCTACGAGCAGTACTTC
CDR3aa: CASESSKSGSPYEQYF

d_gene: .
j_gene: TRBJ2-5
v_gene: TRBV28
abundance: .
CDR3nt: TGTGCCAGCACCGCAAATCGAGAAGAGACCCAGTACTTC
CDR3aa: CASTANREETQYF

d_gene: .
j_gene: TRBJ1-1
v_gene: TRBV6-5
abundance: once
CDR3nt: TGTGCCAGCAGTTACTCTCGACGGAACACTGAAGCTTTCTTT
CDR3aa: CASSYSRRNTEAFF

d_gene: .
j_gene: TRBJ1-1
v_gene: TRBV19
abundance: .
CDR3nt: TGTGCCAGTAGTATAGGTAGCAGTTTGAACACTGAAGCTTTCTTT
CDR3aa: CASSIGSSLNTEAFF

d_gene: TRBD2
j_gene: TRBJ2-3
v_gene: TRBV30
abundance: .
CDR3nt: TGTGCCTGGAGTGTAGGGACTAGCGGGAGCACAGATACGCAGTATTTT
CDR3aa: CAWSVGTSGSTDTQYF

d_gene: TRBD1
j_gene: TRBJ1-5
v_gene: TRBV28
abundance: .
CDR3nt: TGTGCCAGCAGTAATTACAGGGGAGATAGCAATCAGCCCCAGCATTTT
CDR3aa: CASSNYRGDSNQPQHF

d_gene: .
j_gene: TRBJ2-7
v_gene: TRBV29-1
abundance: .
CDR3nt: TGCAGCGTTGAAAGGGGCTCCTACGAGCAGTACTTC
CDR3aa: CSVERGSYEQYF

d_gene: .
j_gene: TRBJ1-1
v_gene: TRBV7-8
abundance: .
CDR3nt: TGTGCCAGCAGCTTATCGTCGGACAAGAACACTGAAGCTTTCTTT
CDR3aa: CASSLSSDKNTEAFF

d_gene: .
j_gene: TRBJ2-7
v_gene: TRBV27
abundance: .
CDR3nt: TGTGCCAGCACCCAAGAATACGAGCAGTACTTC
CDR3aa: CASTQEYEQYF

d_gene: .
j_gene: TRBJ1-1
v_gene: TRBV27
abundance: .
CDR3nt: TGTGCCAGCAGTTTCGGGAAGAACACTGAAGCTTTCTTT
CDR3aa: CASSFGKNTEAFF

d_gene: .
j_gene: TRBJ2-3
v_gene: TRBV9
abundance: once
CDR3nt: TGTGCCAGCAGCCCAAGAGGGGCTAGTGGTACAGATACGCAGTATTTT
CDR3aa: CASSPRGASGTDTQYF

d_gene: .
j_gene: TRBJ1-2
v_gene: TRBV4-2
abundance: .
CDR3nt: TGTGCCAGCAGCCAAGATGACTATGGCTACACCTTC
CDR3aa: CASSQDDYGYTF

d_gene: .
j_gene: TRBJ2-2
v_gene: TRBV5-1
abundance: .
CDR3nt: TGCGCCAGCAGCTTGGACTCCCACACCGGGGAGCTGTTTTTT
CDR3aa: CASSLDSHTGELFF

d_gene: .
j_gene: TRBJ1-1
v_gene: TRBV5-1
abundance: .
CDR3nt: TGCGCCAGCAGCTTAACGGCCGTTAACACTGAAGCTTTCTTT
CDR3aa: CASSLTAVNTEAFF

d_gene: TRBD1
j_gene: TRBJ2-7
v_gene: TRBV11-2
abundance: .
CDR3nt: TGTGCCAGCAGCCCAGCCCGGGACAGAGTATCCTACGAGCAGTACTTC
CDR3aa: CASSPARDRVSYEQYF